This T cell receptor beta chain emerged from a study of cytomegalovirus exposure and HLA in healthy donors. TCRdb's copy holds only in-frame clones and misses some; the assay was immunoSEQ multiplex PCR. The data hold roughly 200,000 clones, with roughly 86% observed a single time. The sequenced sample consisted of PBMCs. This receptor was identified in a young man in good health and CMV-seropositive.

Here the CDR3 reads CASSYSYLGVGEQFF. The CDR3 DNA reads TGTGCCAGCAGTTACTCATATCTTGGGGTCGGTGAGCAGTTCTTC. This chain joins TRBV6-5 and TRBJ2-1; D is unresolved. Germline loops: CDR1 MNHEY, CDR2 SVGAGI. V lost 0 bases and J 9 bases, leaving 15 bases between the germline ends. The CDR3 has 15 amino acids.